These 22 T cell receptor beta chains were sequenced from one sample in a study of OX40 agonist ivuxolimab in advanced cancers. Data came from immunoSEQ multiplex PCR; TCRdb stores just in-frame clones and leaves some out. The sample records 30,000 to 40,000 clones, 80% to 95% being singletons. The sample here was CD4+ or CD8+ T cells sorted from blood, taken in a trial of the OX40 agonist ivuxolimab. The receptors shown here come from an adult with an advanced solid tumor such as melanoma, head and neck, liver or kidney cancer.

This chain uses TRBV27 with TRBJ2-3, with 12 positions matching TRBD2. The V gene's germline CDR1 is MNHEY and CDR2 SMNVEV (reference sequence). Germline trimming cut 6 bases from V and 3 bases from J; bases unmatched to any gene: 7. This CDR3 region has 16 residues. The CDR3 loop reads CASRAGTSGWTDTQYF. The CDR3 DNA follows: TGTGCCAGCAGAGCCGGGACTAGCGGGTGGACAGATACGCAGTATTTT.

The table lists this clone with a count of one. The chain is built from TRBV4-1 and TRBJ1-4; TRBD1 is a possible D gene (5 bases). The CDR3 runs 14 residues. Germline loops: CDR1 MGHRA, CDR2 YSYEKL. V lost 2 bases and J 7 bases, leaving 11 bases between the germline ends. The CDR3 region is CASSQRGVGEKLFF. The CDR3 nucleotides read TGCGCCAGCAGCCAAAGAGGGGTGGGTGAAAAACTGTTTTTT.

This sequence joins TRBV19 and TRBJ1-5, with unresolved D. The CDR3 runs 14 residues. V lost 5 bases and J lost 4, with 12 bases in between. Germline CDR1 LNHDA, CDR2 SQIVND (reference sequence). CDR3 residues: CASSLLVANQPQHF. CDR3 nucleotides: TGTGCCAGTAGTCTTTTAGTAGCTAATCAGCCCCAGCATTTT.

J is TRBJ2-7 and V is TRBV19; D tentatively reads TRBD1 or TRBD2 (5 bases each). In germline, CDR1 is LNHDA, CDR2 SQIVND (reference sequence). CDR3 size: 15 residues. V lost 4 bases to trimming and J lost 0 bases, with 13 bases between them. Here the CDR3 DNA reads TGTGCCAGTAGTAGCCGGGGCAGTAGCTCCTACGAGCAGTACTTC. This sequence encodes CASSSRGSSSYEQYF. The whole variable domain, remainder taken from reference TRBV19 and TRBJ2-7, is DGGITQSPKYLFRKEGQNVTLSCEQNLNHDAMYWYRQDPGQGLRLIYYSQIVNDFQKGDIAEGYSVSREKKESFPLTVTSAQKNPTAFYLCASSSRGSSSYEQYFGPGTRLTVT.

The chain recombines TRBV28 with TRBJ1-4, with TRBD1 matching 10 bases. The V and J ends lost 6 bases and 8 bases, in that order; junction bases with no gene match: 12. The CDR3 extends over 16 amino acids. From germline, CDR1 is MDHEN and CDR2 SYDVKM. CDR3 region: CASSFTAGTGVEKLFF. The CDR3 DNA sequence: TGTGCCAGCAGCTTCACGGCCGGGACAGGGGTCGAAAAACTGTTTTTT.

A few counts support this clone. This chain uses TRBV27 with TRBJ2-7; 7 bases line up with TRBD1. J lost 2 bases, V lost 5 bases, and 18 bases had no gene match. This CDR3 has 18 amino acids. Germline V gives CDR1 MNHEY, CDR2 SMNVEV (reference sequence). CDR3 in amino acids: CASSPIYFGQAETYEQYF. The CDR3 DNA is TGTGCCAGCAGTCCTATCTACTTCGGACAGGCCGAAACCTACGAGCAGTACTTC.

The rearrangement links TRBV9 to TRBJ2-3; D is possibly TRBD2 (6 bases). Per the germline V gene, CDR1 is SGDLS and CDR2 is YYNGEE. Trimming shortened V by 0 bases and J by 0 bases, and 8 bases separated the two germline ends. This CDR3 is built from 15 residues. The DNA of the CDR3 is TGTGCCAGCAGCGTAGTCGGGGGTAGCACAGATACGCAGTATTTT. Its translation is CASSVVGGSTDTQYF.

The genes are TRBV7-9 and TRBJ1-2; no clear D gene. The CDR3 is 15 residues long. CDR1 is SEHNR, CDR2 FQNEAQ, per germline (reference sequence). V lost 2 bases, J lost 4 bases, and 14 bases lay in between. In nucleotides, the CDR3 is TGTGCCAGCAGCTTATCCCTCGGGGTGTTCTATGGCTACACCTTC. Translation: CASSLSLGVFYGYTF.

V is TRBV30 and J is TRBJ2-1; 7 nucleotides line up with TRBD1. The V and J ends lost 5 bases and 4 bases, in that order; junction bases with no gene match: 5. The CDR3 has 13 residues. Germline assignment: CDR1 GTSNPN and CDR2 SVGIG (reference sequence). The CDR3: CAWLGQFYNEQFF. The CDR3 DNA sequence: TGTGCCTGGTTGGGACAGTTTTACAATGAGCAGTTCTTC.

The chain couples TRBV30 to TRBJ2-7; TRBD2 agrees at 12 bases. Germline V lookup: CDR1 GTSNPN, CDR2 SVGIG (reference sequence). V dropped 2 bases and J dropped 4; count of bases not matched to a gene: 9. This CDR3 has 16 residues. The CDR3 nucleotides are TGTGCCTGGAGTTTTGGTCCGGGACTAGCGGGTTACGAGCAGTACTTC. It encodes CAWSFGPGLAGYEQYF.

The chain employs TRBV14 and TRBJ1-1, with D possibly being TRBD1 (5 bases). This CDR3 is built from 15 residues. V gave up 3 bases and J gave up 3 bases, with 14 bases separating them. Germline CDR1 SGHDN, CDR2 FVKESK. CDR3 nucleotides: TGTGCCAGCAGCCAGCAGTTTCCGGGGGACACTGAAGCTTTCTTT. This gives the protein CASSQQFPGDTEAFF.

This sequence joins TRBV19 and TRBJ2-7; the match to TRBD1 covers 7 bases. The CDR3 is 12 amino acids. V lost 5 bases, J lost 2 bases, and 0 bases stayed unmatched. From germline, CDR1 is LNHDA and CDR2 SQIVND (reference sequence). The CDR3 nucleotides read TGTGCCAGTAGTGGGACAGCCTACGAGCAGTACTTC. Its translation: CASSGTAYEQYF.

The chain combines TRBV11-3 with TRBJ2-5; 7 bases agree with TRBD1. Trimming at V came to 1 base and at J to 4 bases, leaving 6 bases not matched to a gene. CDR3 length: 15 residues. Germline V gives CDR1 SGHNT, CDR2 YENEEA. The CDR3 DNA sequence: TGTGCCAGCAGCTTAGCCGGGGACAGTGCAGAGACCCAGTACTTC. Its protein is CASSLAGDSAETQYF.

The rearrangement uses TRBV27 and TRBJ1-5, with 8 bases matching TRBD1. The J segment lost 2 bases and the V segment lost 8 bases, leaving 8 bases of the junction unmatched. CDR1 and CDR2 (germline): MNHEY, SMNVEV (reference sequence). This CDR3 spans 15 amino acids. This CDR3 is CASGGQGGGNQPQHF. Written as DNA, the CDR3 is TGTGCCAGCGGCGGACAGGGCGGTGGCAATCAGCCCCAGCATTTT.

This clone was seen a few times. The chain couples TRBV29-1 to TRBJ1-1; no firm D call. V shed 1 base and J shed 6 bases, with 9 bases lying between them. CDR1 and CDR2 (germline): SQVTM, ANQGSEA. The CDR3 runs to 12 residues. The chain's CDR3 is CSVEVGFAEAFF. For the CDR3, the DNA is TGCAGCGTTGAAGTAGGGTTTGCTGAAGCTTTCTTT.

Here the CDR3 reads CASSIPAGQQETQYF. In nucleotides, the CDR3 is TGTGCCAGTAGTATCCCCGCGGGGCAACAGGAGACCCAGTACTTC. The chain joins TRBV19 to TRBJ2-5; D is perhaps TRBD2 (6 bases). This CDR3 comprises 15 residues. The germline V gene encodes CDR1 LNHDA and CDR2 SQIVND (reference sequence). With 3 bases removed from V and 5 bases from J, the gap between germline ends came to 16 bases.

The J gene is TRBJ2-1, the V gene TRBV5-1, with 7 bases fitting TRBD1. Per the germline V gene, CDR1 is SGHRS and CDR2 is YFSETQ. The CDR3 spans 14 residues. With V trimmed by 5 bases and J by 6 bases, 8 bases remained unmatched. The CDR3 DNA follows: TGCGCCAGCAGTAGAGGGGACAGTACCAATGAGCAGTTCTTC. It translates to CASSRGDSTNEQFF. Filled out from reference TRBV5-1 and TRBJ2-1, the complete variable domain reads KAGVTQTPRYLIKTRGQQVTLSCSPISGHRSVSWYQQTPGQGLQFLFEYFSETQRNKGNFPGRFSGRQFSNSRSEMNVSTLELGDSALYLCASSRGDSTNEQFFGPGTRLTVL.

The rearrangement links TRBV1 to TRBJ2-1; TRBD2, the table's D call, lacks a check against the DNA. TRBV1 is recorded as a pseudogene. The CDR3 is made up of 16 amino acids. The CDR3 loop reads CTSSQVAGELYNEQFF. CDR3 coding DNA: TGCACCAGCAGCCAAGTTGCGGGGGAACTCTACAATGAGCAGTTCTTC.

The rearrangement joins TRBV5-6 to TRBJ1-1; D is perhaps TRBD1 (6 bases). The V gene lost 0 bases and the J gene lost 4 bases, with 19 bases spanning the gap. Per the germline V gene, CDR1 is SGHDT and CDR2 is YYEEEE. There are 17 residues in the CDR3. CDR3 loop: CASSLVGDNRKGTEAFF. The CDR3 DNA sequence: TGTGCCAGCAGCTTGGTTGGGGACAACCGCAAGGGCACTGAAGCTTTCTTT.

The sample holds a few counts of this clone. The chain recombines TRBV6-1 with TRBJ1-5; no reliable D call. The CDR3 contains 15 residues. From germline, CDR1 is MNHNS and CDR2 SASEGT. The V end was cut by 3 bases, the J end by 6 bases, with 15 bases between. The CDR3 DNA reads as TGTGCCAGCAGTGATCGTCCAGTGGGGAGTCAGCCCCAGCATTTT. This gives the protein CASSDRPVGSQPQHF.

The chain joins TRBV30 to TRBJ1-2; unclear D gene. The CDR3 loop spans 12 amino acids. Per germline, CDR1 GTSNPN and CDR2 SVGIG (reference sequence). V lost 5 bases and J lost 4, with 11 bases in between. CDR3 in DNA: TGTGCCTGGGGAGAGGACCTCTATGGCTACACCTTC. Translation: CAWGEDLYGYTF.

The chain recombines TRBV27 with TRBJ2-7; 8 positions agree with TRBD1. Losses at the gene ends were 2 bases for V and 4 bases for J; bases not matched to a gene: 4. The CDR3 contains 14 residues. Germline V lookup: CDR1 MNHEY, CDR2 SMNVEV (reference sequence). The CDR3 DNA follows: TGTGCCAGCAGTTTAACAGGGGGGAGGTACGAGCAGTACTTC. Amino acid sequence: CASSLTGGRYEQYF.